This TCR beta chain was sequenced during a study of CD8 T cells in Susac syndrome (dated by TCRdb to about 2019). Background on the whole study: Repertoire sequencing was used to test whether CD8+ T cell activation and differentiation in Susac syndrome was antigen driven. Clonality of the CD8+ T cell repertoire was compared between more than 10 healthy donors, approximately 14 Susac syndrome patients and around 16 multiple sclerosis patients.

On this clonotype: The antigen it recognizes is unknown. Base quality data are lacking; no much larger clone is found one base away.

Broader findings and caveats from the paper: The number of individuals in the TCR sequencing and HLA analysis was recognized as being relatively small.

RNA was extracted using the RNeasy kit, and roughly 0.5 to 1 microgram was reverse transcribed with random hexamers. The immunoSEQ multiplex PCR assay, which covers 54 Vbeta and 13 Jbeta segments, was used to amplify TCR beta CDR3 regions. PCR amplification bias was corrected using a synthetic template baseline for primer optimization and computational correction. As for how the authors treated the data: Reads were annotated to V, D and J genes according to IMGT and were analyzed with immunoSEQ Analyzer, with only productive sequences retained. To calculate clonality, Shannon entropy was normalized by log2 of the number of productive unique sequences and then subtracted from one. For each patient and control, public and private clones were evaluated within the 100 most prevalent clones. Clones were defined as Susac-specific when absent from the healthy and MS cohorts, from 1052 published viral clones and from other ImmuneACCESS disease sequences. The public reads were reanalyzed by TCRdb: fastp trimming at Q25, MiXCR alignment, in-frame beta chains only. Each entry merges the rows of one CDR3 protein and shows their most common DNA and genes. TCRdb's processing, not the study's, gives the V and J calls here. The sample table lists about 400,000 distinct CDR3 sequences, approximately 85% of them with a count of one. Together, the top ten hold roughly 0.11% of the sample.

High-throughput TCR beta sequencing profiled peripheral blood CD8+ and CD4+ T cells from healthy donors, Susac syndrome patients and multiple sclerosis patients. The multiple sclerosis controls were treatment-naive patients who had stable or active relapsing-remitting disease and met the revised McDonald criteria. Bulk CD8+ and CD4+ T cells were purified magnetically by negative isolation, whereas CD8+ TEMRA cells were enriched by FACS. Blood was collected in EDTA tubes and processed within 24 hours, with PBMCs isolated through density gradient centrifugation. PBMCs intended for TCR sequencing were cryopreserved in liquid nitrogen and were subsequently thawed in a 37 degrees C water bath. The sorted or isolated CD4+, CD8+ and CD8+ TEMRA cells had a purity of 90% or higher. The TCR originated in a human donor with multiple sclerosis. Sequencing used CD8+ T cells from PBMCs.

This receptor has the CDR3 CASSLGTSGLRDTQYF. The nucleotide sequence reads TGTGCCAGCAGTTTAGGGACTAGCGGTCTTAGGGATACGCAGTATTTT. Rearrangement joined TRBV27 to TRBJ2-3; 11 junctional bases match TRBD2. Clipping removes 2 bases from V and 6 bases from J, with 7 as the unmatched junction base count. The CDR3 runs 16 amino acids, cysteine and phenylalanine included. Only the CDR3 part of the read is kept: 48 bases, read in frame from the first base. CDR1 and CDR2 were assigned from the germline V gene (reference sequence) as MNHEY and SMNVEV.